This is a list of T cell receptor beta chains from one sample in a study of breast tumors, draining lymph nodes, adjacent tissues. Each CDR3 protein gets one entry after TCRdb re-called the multiplex PCR reads with MiXCR. This repertoire shows some 170,000 distinct CDR3 sequences, about 34% found once; its top ten account for about 3.7%. What was sequenced was axillary lymph node tissue. The receptors derive from a female donor with breast cancer. Some clones in this sample may be carry-over from other donors' samples. The CDR3 runs from the conserved cysteine through the conserved F or W. Each record gives: D gene, J gene, CDR3 length, clone size, V gene, CDR3 protein, CDR3 DNA. D genes are given only for firm matches. Size is stated for part of the rows, as once, few or many counts, or as a class when the clone is expanded.

D: TRBD1; J: TRBJ1-2; length: 19; size: many; V: TRBV24-1; CDR3: CATSELHRDRGIRDYGYPF; DNA: TGTGCCACCAGTGAGCTACACCGGGACAGGGGGATTCGCGACTATGGCTACCCCTTC
D: .; J: TRBJ2-3; length: 14; size: .; V: TRBV9; CDR3: CASSVRDGVNEQYF; DNA: TGTGCCAGCAGCGTACGGGATGGGGTGAATGAGCAGTATTTT
D: .; J: TRBJ2-6; length: 16; size: .; V: TRBV7-2; CDR3: CASGTGPNTGANVLTF; DNA: TGTGCCAGCGGAACAGGGCCGAACACCGGGGCCAACGTCCTGACTTTC
D: TRBD2; J: TRBJ2-7; length: 13; size: many; V: TRBV6-2/TRBV6-3; CDR3: CAISRGVAYEQYF; DNA: TGTGCCATCTCCCGGGGGGTAGCCTACGAGCAGTACTTC
D: TRBD1; J: TRBJ2-2; length: 16; size: .; V: TRBV9; CDR3: CASSVGLGTGPGELFF; DNA: TGTGCCAGCAGCGTGGGTCTTGGGACAGGACCCGGGGAGCTGTTTTTT
D: TRBD2; J: TRBJ2-2; length: 17; size: many; V: TRBV7-9; CDR3: CASRSGLANHNTGELFF; DNA: TGTGCCAGCAGGTCGGGACTAGCGAACCATAACACCGGGGAGCTGTTTTTT
D: .; J: TRBJ2-1; length: 13; size: many; V: TRBV18; CDR3: CASDVQPYNEQFF; DNA: TGTGCCAGCGACGTTCAGCCCTACAATGAGCAGTTCTTC
D: .; J: TRBJ2-5; length: 17; size: .; V: TRBV20-1; CDR3: CSARIGSYEQYQETQYF; DNA: TGCAGTGCTAGAATTGGGTCCTACGAGCAGTACCAAGAGACCCAGTACTTC
D: .; J: TRBJ2-3; length: 15; size: many; V: TRBV28; CDR3: CASSFGDGRTDTQYF; DNA: TGTGCCAGCAGTTTTGGGGACGGTCGCACAGATACGCAGTATTTT
D: .; J: TRBJ1-5; length: 16; size: many; V: TRBV6-1; CDR3: CASSEARRAGNQPQHF; DNA: TGTGCCAGCAGTGAGGCTCGAAGGGCCGGCAATCAGCCCCAGCATTTT
D: TRBD2; J: TRBJ2-3; length: 16; size: .; V: TRBV5-1; CDR3: CASSLALAAVADTQYF; DNA: TGCGCCAGCAGCTTGGCGCTAGCGGCTGTCGCAGATACGCAGTATTTT
D: TRBD1; J: TRBJ1-4; length: 15; size: many; V: TRBV18; CDR3: CASSPKTGPNEKLFF; DNA: TGTGCCAGCTCACCAAAGACAGGGCCTAATGAAAAACTGTTTTTT
D: .; J: TRBJ2-2; length: 12; size: many; V: TRBV10-2; CDR3: CASRNTGGELFF; DNA: TGCGCCAGCAGGAATACAGGCGGGGAGCTGTTTTTT
D: TRBD2; J: TRBJ2-3; length: 16; size: many; V: TRBV20-1; CDR3: CSLKGPTSRSTDTQYF; DNA: TGCAGTTTAAAGGGACCGACTAGCCGGAGCACAGATACGCAGTATTTT
D: TRBD1; J: TRBJ1-2; length: 15; size: many; V: TRBV19; CDR3: CASVPGQASGYGYTF; DNA: TGTGCCAGTGTCCCGGGACAGGCTAGTGGCTATGGCTACACCTTC
D: .; J: TRBJ2-6; length: 21; size: .; V: TRBV3-1; CDR3: CASSQLIFSGGAGSGANVLTF; DNA: TGTGCCAGCAGCCAACTCATCTTCTCGGGGGGCGCAGGGTCTGGGGCCAACGTCCTGACTTTC
D: .; J: TRBJ1-2; length: 13; size: many; V: TRBV7-3; CDR3: CASSKTGLYDYTF; DNA: TGTGCCAGCAGCAAAACGGGACTTTACGACTACACCTTC
D: TRBD1; J: TRBJ1-2; length: 16; size: many; V: TRBV11-2; CDR3: CASSSTGTGLAHGYTF; DNA: TGTGCCAGCAGCTCAACCGGGACAGGGTTGGCTCATGGCTACACCTTC
D: .; J: TRBJ1-4; length: 16; size: once; V: TRBV12-3/TRBV12-4; CDR3: CASSFDFINGGEKLFF; DNA: TGTGCCAGCAGTTTCGATTTCATTAACGGGGGTGAAAAACTGTTTTTT
D: .; J: TRBJ2-5; length: 14; size: many; V: TRBV28; CDR3: CASSLVGAGETQYF; DNA: TGTGCCAGCAGTTTGGTTGGGGCCGGGGAGACCCAGTACTTC
D: TRBD2; J: TRBJ2-7; length: 15; size: many; V: TRBV14; CDR3: CASSAGGRSSYEQYF; DNA: TGTGCCAGCAGCGCCGGGGGGAGGTCCTCCTACGAGCAGTACTTC
D: .; J: TRBJ1-4; length: 14; size: many; V: TRBV2; CDR3: CASRGGATNEKLFF; DNA: TGTGCCAGCCGGGGTGGCGCAACTAATGAAAAACTGTTTTTT
D: TRBD1; J: TRBJ1-1; length: 15; size: .; V: TRBV24-1; CDR3: CATSSPDRMNTEAFF; DNA: TGTGCCACCAGTAGCCCGGACAGGATGAACACTGAAGCTTTCTTT
D: .; J: TRBJ1-5; length: 15; size: many; V: TRBV20-1; CDR3: CSAKRGRNSNQPQHF; DNA: TGCAGTGCAAAGAGAGGCCGAAATAGCAATCAGCCCCAGCATTTT
D: TRBD2; J: TRBJ2-1; length: 13; size: many; V: TRBV28; CDR3: CASIAGGSNEQFF; DNA: TGTGCCAGCATAGCGGGAGGATCTAATGAGCAGTTCTTC
D: TRBD1; J: TRBJ1-2; length: 17; size: .; V: TRBV24-1; CDR3: CATSDFNGQGDGYGYTF; DNA: TGTGCCACCAGTGATTTCAATGGACAGGGGGACGGGTATGGCTACACCTTC
D: TRBD1; J: TRBJ2-1; length: 15; size: .; V: TRBV7-9; CDR3: CASSPRDRAYNEQFF; DNA: TGTGCCAGCAGCCCGAGGGACAGGGCCTACAATGAGCAGTTCTTC
D: .; J: TRBJ2-3; length: 13; size: .; V: TRBV24-1; CDR3: CATSEKHGDTQYF; DNA: TGTGCCACCAGTGAAAAACATGGGGATACGCAGTATTTT
D: TRBD1; J: TRBJ2-3; length: 15; size: .; V: TRBV10-3; CDR3: CAISERQGVPDTQYF; DNA: TGTGCCATCAGTGAGCGGCAGGGGGTGCCAGATACGCAGTATTTT
D: .; J: TRBJ1-5; length: 15; size: .; V: TRBV20-1; CDR3: CSARDGDTSTQPQHF; DNA: TGCAGTGCTAGAGATGGGGACACCAGCACTCAGCCCCAGCATTTT
D: .; J: TRBJ2-3; length: 15; size: many; V: TRBV9; CDR3: CASSAQGFSTDTQYF; DNA: TGTGCCAGCAGCGCACAGGGTTTCAGCACAGATACGCAGTATTTT
D: TRBD2; J: TRBJ2-3; length: 12; size: .; V: TRBV4-3; CDR3: CASSRGSRFRNF; DNA: TGCGCCAGCAGCCGCGGGAGCCGATTCAGAAATTTT
D: TRBD1; J: TRBJ1-3; length: 16; size: many; V: TRBV6-1; CDR3: CASSRTGASSGNTIYF; DNA: TGTGCCAGCAGTAGGACAGGGGCGAGCTCTGGAAACACCATATATTTT
D: .; J: TRBJ1-1; length: 16; size: .; V: TRBV6-1; CDR3: CASPTQYQTENTEAFF; DNA: TGTGCCAGCCCCACTCAATACCAGACGGAGAACACTGAAGCTTTCTTT
D: TRBD2; J: TRBJ2-3; length: 17; size: .; V: TRBV3-1; CDR3: CASSQFPGLATTDAQYF; DNA: TGCGCCAGCAGCCAATTCCCCGGACTAGCGACCACAGATGCGCAGTATTTT
D: .; J: TRBJ2-6; length: 18; size: .; V: TRBV7-8; CDR3: CASSGWTGTNYGANVLTF; DNA: TGTGCCAGCAGCGGTTGGACAGGGACTAACTATGGGGCCAACGTCCTGACTTTC
D: .; J: TRBJ2-2; length: 14; size: many; V: TRBV20-1; CDR3: CSVGDNSVTGELFF; DNA: TGCAGTGTCGGTGATAACTCCGTCACCGGGGAGCTGTTTTTT
D: .; J: TRBJ2-1; length: 11; size: many; V: TRBV19; CDR3: CASSMAQGRFF; DNA: TGTGCCAGTAGTATGGCTCAGGGTCGGTTCTTC
D: TRBD2; J: TRBJ2-3; length: 21; size: .; V: TRBV7-3; CDR3: CASSRRSRLAGGGFWTDTQYF; DNA: TGTGCTAGCAGCCGTAGATCGAGACTAGCGGGAGGTGGCTTTTGGACAGATACGCAGTATTTT
D: TRBD1; J: TRBJ1-2; length: 18; size: many; V: TRBV14; CDR3: CASSQGGTGATANYGYTF; DNA: TGTGCCAGCAGCCAAGGGGGGACAGGGGCAACCGCTAACTATGGCTACACCTTC
D: .; J: TRBJ2-2; length: 12; size: .; V: TRBV29-1; CDR3: CSVGGAGEELFF; DNA: TGCAGCGTGGGGGGGGCGGGCGAGGAGCTGTTTTTT
D: .; J: TRBJ2-5; length: 14; size: many; V: TRBV5-6; CDR3: CASSSDRYQETQYF; DNA: TGTGCCAGCAGCTCAGACAGGTATCAAGAGACCCAGTACTTC
D: .; J: TRBJ2-2; length: 14; size: .; V: TRBV27; CDR3: CASSWRGYTGELFF; DNA: TGTGCCAGCAGTTGGAGGGGATACACCGGGGAGCTGTTTTTT
D: .; J: TRBJ2-5; length: 16; size: .; V: TRBV20-1; CDR3: CSARGPGAGGGETQYF; DNA: TGCAGTGCTAGAGGTCCCGGGGCAGGGGGAGGGGAGACCCAGTACTTC
D: .; J: TRBJ1-6; length: 16; size: .; V: TRBV6-6; CDR3: CASSTSLGGRGSPLHF; DNA: TGTGCCAGCAGTACCTCCCTTGGGGGGCGCGGATCACCCCTCCACTTT
D: TRBD2; J: TRBJ2-2; length: 16; size: .; V: TRBV12-3/TRBV12-4; CDR3: CASRDGTSGRPGELFF; DNA: TGTGCCAGCAGGGACGGAACTAGCGGGAGGCCCGGGGAGCTGTTTTTT
D: .; J: TRBJ1-5; length: 10; size: .; V: TRBV2; CDR3: CASRGGLQHF; DNA: TGTGCCTCCCGGGGTGGGCTCCAGCATTTT
D: TRBD2; J: TRBJ2-3; length: 15; size: many; V: TRBV20-1; CDR3: CSAKLAALSTDTQYF; DNA: TGCAGTGCTAAACTAGCGGCCCTCAGCACAGATACGCAGTATTTT
D: .; J: TRBJ2-3; length: 15; size: many; V: TRBV9; CDR3: CASSVGVVSTDTQYF; DNA: TGTGCCAGCAGCGTTGGGGTTGTCTCCACAGATACGCAGTATTTT
D: .; J: TRBJ2-7; length: 12; size: .; V: TRBV27; CDR3: CASSFDSYEQYF; DNA: TGTGCCAGCAGTTTCGATTCCTACGAGCAGTACTTC
D: TRBD1; J: TRBJ2-3; length: 15; size: many; V: TRBV4-1; CDR3: CASSQTGGPTDTQYF; DNA: TGCGCCAGCAGCCAGACAGGGGGCCCCACAGATACGCAGTATTTT
D: .; J: TRBJ1-3; length: 12; size: .; V: TRBV7-9; CDR3: CAIPDRGDTIYF; DNA: TGTGCCATCCCCGACCGGGGGGACACCATATATTTT
D: TRBD2; J: TRBJ2-1; length: 15; size: many; V: TRBV5-1; CDR3: CASSGGSFSYNEQFF; DNA: TGCGCCAGCAGTGGCGGGAGCTTCTCCTACAATGAGCAGTTCTTC
D: TRBD2; J: TRBJ2-6; length: 21; size: many; V: TRBV20-1; CDR3: CSARDSNTKLAGSSGANVLTF; DNA: TGCAGTGCTAGAGACTCTAACACAAAACTAGCGGGAAGCTCTGGGGCCAACGTCCTGACTTTC
D: .; J: TRBJ1-6; length: 17; size: .; V: TRBV19; CDR3: CASSIEPSSSYSPPLHF; DNA: TGTGCCAGTAGTATAGAACCGTCTAGCTCCTATAGTCCACCCCTCCACTTT